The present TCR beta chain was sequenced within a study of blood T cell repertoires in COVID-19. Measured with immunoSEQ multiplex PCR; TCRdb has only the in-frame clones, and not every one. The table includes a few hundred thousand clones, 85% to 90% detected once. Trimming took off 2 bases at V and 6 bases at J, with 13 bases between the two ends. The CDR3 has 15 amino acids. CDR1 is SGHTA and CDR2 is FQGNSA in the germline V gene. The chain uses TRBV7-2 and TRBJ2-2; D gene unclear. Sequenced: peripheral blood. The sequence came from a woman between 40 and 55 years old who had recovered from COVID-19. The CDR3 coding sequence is TGTGCCAGCAGCTTAAATGGTGGCTTGCCCGGGGAGCTGTTTTTT. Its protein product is CASSLNGGLPGELFF. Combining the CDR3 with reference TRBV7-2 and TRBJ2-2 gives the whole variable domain GAGVSQSPSNKVTEKGKDVELRCDPISGHTALYWYRQSLGQGLEFLIYFQGNSAPDKSGLPSDRFSAERTGGSVSTLTIQRTQQEDSAVYLCASSLNGGLPGELFFGEGSRLTVL.